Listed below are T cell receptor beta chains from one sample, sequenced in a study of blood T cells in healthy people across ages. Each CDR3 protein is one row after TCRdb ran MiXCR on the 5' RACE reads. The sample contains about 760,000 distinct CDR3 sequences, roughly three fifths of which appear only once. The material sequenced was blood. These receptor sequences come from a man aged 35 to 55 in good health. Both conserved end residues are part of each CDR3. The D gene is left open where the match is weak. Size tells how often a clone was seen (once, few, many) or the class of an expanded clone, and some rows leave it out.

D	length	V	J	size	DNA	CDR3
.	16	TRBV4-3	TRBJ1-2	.	TGCGCCAGCAGCCAAGAAATAACGAACAGGGTTAATGGCTACACCTTC	CASSQEITNRVNGYTF
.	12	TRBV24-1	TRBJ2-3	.	TGTGCCACCCGAACGGGAACAGATACGCAGTATTTT	CATRTGTDTQYF
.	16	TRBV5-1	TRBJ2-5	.	TGCGCCAGCAGCTTGGATTCGGCCGGGACGGGGGAGACCCAGTACTTC	CASSLDSAGTGETQYF
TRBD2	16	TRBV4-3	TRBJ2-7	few	TGCGCCAGCAGCCCAGGACCCGGGACTACTACCTACGAGCAGTACTTC	CASSPGPGTTTYEQYF
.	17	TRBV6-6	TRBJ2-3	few	TGTGCCAGCAGTTACCCCCAAACCAGCGGGCACACAGATACGCAGTATTTT	CASSYPQTSGHTDTQYF
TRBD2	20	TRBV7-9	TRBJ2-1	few	TGTGCCAGCAGCTCCCGCCTCCCGGCTAGCGGGAGGGATACCTACAATGAGCAGTTCTTC	CASSSRLPASGRDTYNEQFF
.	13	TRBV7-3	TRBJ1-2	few	TGTGCCAGCAGCTTAAGCCGGCGGGATGGCTACACCTTC	CASSLSRRDGYTF
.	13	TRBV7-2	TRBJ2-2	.	TGTGCCAGCAGCTTACAGATAACCGGGGAGCTGTTTTTT	CASSLQITGELFF
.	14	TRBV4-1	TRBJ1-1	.	TGCGCCAGCAGCCAAGATCCCGGGGCTACTGAAGCTTTCTTT	CASSQDPGATEAFF
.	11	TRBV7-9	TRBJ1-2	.	TGTGCCATCCTTACAGGGTCTGGCTACACCTTC	CAILTGSGYTF
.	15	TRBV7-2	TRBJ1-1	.	TGTGCCAGCAGCTCCTCTCCTGGGGAGGCCACTGAAGCTTTCTTT	CASSSSPGEATEAFF
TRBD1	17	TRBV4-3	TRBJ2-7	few	TGCGCCAGCAGCCAAGAGTGGGGACAGGGGGCTCCCTACGAGCAGTACTTC	CASSQEWGQGAPYEQYF
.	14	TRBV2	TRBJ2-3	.	TGTGCCAGCATTCCAGACTGGAGCACAGATACGCAGTATTTT	CASIPDWSTDTQYF
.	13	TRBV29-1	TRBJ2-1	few	TGCAGCGTTGAACCGGCGGGGTTCAATGAGCAGTTCTTC	CSVEPAGFNEQFF
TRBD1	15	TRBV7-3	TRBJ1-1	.	TGTGCCAGCAGCCCCGGGACAGGTAGGGGCACTGAAGCTTTCTTT	CASSPGTGRGTEAFF
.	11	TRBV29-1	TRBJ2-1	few	TGCACCGCGTCTAGGGCGAATGAGCAGTTCTTC	CTASRANEQFF
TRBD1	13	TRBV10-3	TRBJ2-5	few	TGTGCCATCAGCGGGACAGATCAAGAGACCCAGTACTTC	CAISGTDQETQYF
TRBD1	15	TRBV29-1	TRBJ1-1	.	TGCAGCGTTGAAGGGGGACAGGGATCGGGCGCTGAAGCTTTCTTT	CSVEGGQGSGAEAFF
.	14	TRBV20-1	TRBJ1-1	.	TGCAGTGCTAGCGGGGAAATCGGAAACACTGAAGCTTTCTTT	CSASGEIGNTEAFF
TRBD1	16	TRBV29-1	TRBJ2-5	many	TGCAGCGTCCGAGCGAGGGACAGGGTCCTCCAAGAGACCCAGTACTTC	CSVRARDRVLQETQYF
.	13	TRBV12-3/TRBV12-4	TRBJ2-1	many	TGTGCCAGCAGTTTTGACCCGTACAATGAGCAGTTCTTC	CASSFDPYNEQFF
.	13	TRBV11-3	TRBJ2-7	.	TGTGCCAGCAGCCCAAGTACCGCGGGCGAGCAGTACTTC	CASSPSTAGEQYF
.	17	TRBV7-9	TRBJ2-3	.	TGTGCCAGCAGCTCACATTCTGAGGACCGACGAAGGGATACGCAGTATTTT	CASSSHSEDRRRDTQYF
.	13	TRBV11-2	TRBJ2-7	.	TGTGCCAGCAGCTTAATCCCATACTACGAGCAGTACTTC	CASSLIPYYEQYF
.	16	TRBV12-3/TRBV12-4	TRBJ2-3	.	TGTGCCAGCAGTTTACTAACCGGGACCCTCACAGATACGCAGTATTTT	CASSLLTGTLTDTQYF
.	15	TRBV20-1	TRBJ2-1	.	TGCAGTGCTAGACTCGTACGGGGAAGGGGCAATGAGCAGTTCTTC	CSARLVRGRGNEQFF
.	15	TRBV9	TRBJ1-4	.	TGTGCCAGCAGCGTAGCGGGCGGGCGCAATGAAAAACTGTTTTTT	CASSVAGGRNEKLFF
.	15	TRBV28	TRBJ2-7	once	TGTGCCAGCAGTTTATGGGCGGGTCCGAGAGTTGAGCAGTACTTC	CASSLWAGPRVEQYF
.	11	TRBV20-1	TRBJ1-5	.	TGCAGTGCTCACCACGGTCAGCCCCAGCATTTT	CSAHHGQPQHF
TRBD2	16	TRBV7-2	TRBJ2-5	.	TGTGCCAGCAGCTTAAACTCCGGGACTAAAGGAGAGACCCAGTACTTC	CASSLNSGTKGETQYF
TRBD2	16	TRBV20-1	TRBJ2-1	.	TGCAGTGCTAGAGGTCTAGCGGGGGGGACCTACAATGAGCAGTTCTTC	CSARGLAGGTYNEQFF
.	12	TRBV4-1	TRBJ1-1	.	TGCGCCAGCAGCCAAGAATTTACTGAAGCTTTCTTT	CASSQEFTEAFF
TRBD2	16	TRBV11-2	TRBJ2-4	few	TGTGCCAGCAGCTTAGAGCGGGGGGTGGCCAAAAACATTCAGTACTTC	CASSLERGVAKNIQYF